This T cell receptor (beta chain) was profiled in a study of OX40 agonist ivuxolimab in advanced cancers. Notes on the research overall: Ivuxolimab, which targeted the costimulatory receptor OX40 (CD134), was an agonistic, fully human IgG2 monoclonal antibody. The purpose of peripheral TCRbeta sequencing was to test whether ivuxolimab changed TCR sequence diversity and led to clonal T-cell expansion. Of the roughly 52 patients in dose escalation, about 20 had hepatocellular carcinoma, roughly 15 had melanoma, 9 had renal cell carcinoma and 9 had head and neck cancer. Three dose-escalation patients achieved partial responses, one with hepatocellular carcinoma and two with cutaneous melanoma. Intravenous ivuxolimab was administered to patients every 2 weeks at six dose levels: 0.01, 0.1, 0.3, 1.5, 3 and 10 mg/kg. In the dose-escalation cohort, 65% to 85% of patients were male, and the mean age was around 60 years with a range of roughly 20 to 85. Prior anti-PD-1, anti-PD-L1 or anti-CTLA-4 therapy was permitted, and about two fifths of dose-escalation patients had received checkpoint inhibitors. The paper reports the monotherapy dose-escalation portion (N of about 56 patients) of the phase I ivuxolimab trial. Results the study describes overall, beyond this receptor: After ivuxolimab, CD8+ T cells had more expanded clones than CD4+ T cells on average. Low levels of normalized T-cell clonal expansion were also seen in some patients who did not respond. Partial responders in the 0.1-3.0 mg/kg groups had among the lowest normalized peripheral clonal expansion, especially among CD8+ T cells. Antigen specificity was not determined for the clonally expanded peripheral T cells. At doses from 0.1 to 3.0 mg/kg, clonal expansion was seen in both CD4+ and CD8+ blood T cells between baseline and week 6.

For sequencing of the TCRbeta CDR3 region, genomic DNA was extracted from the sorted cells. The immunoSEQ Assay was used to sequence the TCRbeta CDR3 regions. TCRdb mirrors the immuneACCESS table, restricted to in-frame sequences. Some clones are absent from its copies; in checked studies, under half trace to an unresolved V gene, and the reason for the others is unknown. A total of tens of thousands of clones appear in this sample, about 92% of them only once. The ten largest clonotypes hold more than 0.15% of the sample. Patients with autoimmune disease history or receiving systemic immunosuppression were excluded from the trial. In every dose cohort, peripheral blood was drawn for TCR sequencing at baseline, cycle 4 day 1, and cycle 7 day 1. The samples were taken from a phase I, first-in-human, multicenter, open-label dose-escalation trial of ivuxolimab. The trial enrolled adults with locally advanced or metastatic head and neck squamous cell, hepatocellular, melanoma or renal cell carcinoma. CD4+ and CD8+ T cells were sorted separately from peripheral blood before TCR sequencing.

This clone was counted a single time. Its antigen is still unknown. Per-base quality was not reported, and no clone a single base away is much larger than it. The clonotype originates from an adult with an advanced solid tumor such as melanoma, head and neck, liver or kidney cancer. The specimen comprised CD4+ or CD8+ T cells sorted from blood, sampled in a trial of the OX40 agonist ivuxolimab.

The nucleotide sequence is given as TGTGCCAGCAGTCTAAAGCGGGCCCTAACCGAAGCTTTCTTT. It specifies CASSLKRALTEAFF. The chain employs TRBV28 and TRBJ1-1; no D gene call is confident. Sequences MDHEN (CDR1) and SYDVKM (CDR2) are obtained from the germline V gene. V loses 5 bases, J loses 8 bases, and the germline ends lie 18 bases apart. The CDR3 covers 14 residues, taking in both the cysteine and the phenylalanine. CDR3 DNA is the only sequence kept; it has 42 bases, read in frame from the first base. Where the CDR3 stops, the reference TRBV28 and TRBJ1-1 genes take over; the full variable domain is DVKVTQSSRYLVKRTGEKVFLECVQDMDHENMFWYRQDPGLGLRLIYFSYDVKMKEKGDIPEGYSVSREKKERFSLILESASTNQTSMYLCASSLKRALTEAFFGQGTRLTVV.